This T cell receptor (beta chain) was identified during a study of cytomegalovirus exposure and HLA in healthy donors. The study ran its PCR with 60 Vbeta and 13 Jbeta primers. Libraries were prepared by immunoSEQ multiplex PCR; TCRdb keeps only in-frame clonotypes and omits some of them. The data show over 130,000 clones, about 75% seen once. Whole-study findings and limits: It was reported in a later analysis that an Asian-associated ancestry cluster showed fewer N-insertions than the approximately 690-donor mean. Using a false discovery rate of 0.05, a later analysis showed that 16,951 TCR beta sequences were associated with HLA alleles.

This clone was counted a single time. Antigen unknown. Germline loops: CDR1 PRHDT, CDR2 FYEKMQ (reference sequence). The CDR3 covers 16 residues. The trim removed 4 bases at V and 2 bases at J, leaving 9 bases unmatched. This chain links TRBV13 with TRBJ2-3; the match to TRBD2 covers 7 bases. This clonotype originated in a woman aged 25 to 45 in good health and CMV-seronegative. The sequenced material came from PBMCs. CDR3 DNA sequence: TGTGCCAGCAGCTCAAGAGGACTAGATAACACAGATACGCAGTATTTT. Translating it yields CASSSRGLDNTDTQYF.